This TCR beta chain came from a study of blood T cell repertoires in COVID-19. Study at large: COVID-19 samples, acute and convalescent, were from the United States, Italy and Spain. T cells, B-cell-depleted T cells, or PBMCs supplied cDNA or gDNA.

In the original workflow: Reference gene primer amplification gave nucleated cell count estimates. The repertoire was sequenced with immunoSEQ multiplex PCR; TCRdb's copy has only in-frame clones and lacks some. That table gives V, J and clone size, and the DNA gave D and trimming. The sample shows 200,000 to 250,000 clones, approximately 84% of them seen only once. Germline lookup yields CDR1 LNHDA and CDR2 SQIVND (reference sequence). V was trimmed by 4 bases and J by 8 bases, leaving 11 bases between them. This CDR3 is 13 amino acids long. Specimen: peripheral blood. This clonotype was sampled from a young woman who had recovered from COVID-19. This chain uses TRBV19 with TRBJ1-4; D is unresolved. The CDR3 DNA reads TGTGCCAGTAGTAACCCTCCCCAGGAAAAACTGTTTTTT. Translated: CASSNPPQEKLFF. Variable domain in full (rest from reference TRBV19 and TRBJ1-4): DGGITQSPKYLFRKEGQNVTLSCEQNLNHDAMYWYRQDPGQGLRLIYYSQIVNDFQKGDIAEGYSVSREKKESFPLTVTSAQKNPTAFYLCASSNPPQEKLFFGSGTQLSVL.